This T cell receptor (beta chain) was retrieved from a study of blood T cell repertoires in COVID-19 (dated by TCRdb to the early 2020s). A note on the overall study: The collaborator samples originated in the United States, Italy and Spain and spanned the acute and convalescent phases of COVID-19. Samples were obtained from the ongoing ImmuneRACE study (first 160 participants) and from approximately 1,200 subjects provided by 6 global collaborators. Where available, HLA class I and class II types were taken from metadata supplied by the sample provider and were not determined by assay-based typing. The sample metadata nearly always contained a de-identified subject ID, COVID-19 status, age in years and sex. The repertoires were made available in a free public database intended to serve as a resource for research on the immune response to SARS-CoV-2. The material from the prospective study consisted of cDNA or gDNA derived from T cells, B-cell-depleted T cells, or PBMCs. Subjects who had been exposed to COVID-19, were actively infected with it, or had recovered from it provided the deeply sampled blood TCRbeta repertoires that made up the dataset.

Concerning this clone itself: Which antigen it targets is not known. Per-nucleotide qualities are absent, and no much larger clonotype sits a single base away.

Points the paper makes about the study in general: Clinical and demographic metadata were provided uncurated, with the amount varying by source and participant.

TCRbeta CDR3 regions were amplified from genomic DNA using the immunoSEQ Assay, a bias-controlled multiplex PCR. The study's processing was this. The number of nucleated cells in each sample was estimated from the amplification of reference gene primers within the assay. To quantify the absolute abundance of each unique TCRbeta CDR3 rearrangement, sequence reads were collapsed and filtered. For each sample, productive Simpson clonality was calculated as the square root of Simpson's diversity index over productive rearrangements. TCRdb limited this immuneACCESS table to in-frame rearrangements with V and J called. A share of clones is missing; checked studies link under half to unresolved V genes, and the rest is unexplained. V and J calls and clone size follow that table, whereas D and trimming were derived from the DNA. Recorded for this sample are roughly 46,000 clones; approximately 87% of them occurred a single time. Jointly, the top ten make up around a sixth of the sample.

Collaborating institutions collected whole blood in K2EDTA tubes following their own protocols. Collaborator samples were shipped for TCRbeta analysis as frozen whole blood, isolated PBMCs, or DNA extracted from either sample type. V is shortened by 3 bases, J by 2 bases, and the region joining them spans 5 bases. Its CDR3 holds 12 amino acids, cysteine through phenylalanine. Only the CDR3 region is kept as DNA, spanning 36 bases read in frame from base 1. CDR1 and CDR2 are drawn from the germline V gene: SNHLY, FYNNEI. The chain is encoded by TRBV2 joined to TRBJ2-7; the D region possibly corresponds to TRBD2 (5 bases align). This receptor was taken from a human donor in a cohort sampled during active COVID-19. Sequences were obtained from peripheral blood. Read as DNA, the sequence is TGTGCCAGCAGTGAGGAGGCCTACGAGCAGTACTTC. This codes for CASSEEAYEQYF.